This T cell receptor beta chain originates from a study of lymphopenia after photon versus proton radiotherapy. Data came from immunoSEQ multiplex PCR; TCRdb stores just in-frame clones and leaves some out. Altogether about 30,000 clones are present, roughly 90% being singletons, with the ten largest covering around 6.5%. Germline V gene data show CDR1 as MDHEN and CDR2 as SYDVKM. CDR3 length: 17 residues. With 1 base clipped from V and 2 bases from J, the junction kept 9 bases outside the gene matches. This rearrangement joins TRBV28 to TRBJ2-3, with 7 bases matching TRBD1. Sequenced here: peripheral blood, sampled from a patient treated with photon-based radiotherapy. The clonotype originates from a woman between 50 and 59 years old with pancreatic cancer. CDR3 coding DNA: TGTGCCAGCAGTTTATCCCCGGACAGGAAATACACAGATACGCAGTATTTT. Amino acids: CASSLSPDRKYTDTQYF.